The next 23 T cell receptor beta chains were all read from a single sample in a study of cytomegalovirus exposure and HLA in healthy donors. Amplification used 60 Vbeta primers and 13 Jbeta primers. The data were produced by immunoSEQ multiplex PCR, yet TCRdb's version contains in-frame clones alone and is incomplete. The sample lists roughly 150,000 clones, over 80% seen once, with more than 1.3% in the top ten. The sample taken for sequencing was PBMCs. These receptors all come from a girl under 18 in good health and CMV-seropositive.

This chain uses TRBV29-1 with TRBJ2-2, with 7 bases matching TRBD2. The germline gives CDR1 SQVTM, CDR2 ANQGSEA. The V and J ends lost 6 bases and 1 base, in that order; junction bases with no gene match: 8. The CDR3 sequence is 15 residues long. The CDR3 DNA sequence: TGCAGCGTCGCCCCAGAGCGGGGGAACACCGGGGAGCTGTTTTTT. It encodes CSVAPERGNTGELFF.

This chain connects TRBV5-1 to TRBJ1-4, with D perhaps matching TRBD1 (6 bases). The V end lost 6 bases, the J end lost 6 bases, and 12 bases lay between the germline ends. Germline loops: CDR1 SGHRS, CDR2 YFSETQ. There are 13 residues in the CDR3. CDR3 coding DNA: TGCGCCAGCACCAGGGGAGGGGATGAAAAACTGTTTTTT. Protein sequence: CASTRGGDEKLFF.

This clone was counted once. The CDR3 coding sequence is TGTGCCAGTAGCGCACCCGGGACAAACACCGGGGAGCTGTTTTTT. It codes for CASSAPGTNTGELFF. This chain joins TRBV19 and TRBJ2-2; TRBD1 might be the D (6 bases). The CDR3 consists of 15 residues. V shed 6 bases and J shed 2 bases, with 13 bases lying between them. Per the germline V gene, CDR1 is LNHDA and CDR2 is SQIVND (reference sequence). The variable domain in full, with the rest retrieved from reference TRBV19 and TRBJ2-2, is DGGITQSPKYLFRKEGQNVTLSCEQNLNHDAMYWYRQDPGQGLRLIYYSQIVNDFQKGDIAEGYSVSREKKESFPLTVTSAQKNPTAFYLCASSAPGTNTGELFFGEGSRLTVL.

The rearrangement joins TRBV7-2 to TRBJ1-2, with D hard to call. Trimming pared 2 bases from V and 8 bases from J, leaving 12 bases between. This CDR3 is built from 13 residues. The germline CDR1 and CDR2 sequences are SGHTA and FQGNSA. Here the CDR3 reads CASSLYQVFGYTF. The CDR3 DNA follows: TGTGCCAGCAGCTTATACCAGGTTTTCGGCTACACCTTC. Full variable domain (rest looked up from reference TRBV7-2 and TRBJ1-2): GAGVSQSPSNKVTEKGKDVELRCDPISGHTALYWYRQSLGQGLEFLIYFQGNSAPDKSGLPSDRFSAERTGGSVSTLTIQRTQQEDSAVYLCASSLYQVFGYTFGSGTRLTVV.

Comment on this clone: An end of the junction does not agree with germline; a read error may underlie this. The V call is TRBV7-3, the J call TRBJ1-5; D remains ambiguous. The germline V gene has CDR1 SGHTA and CDR2 FQGTGA. The CDR3 loop spans 14 amino acids. CDR3 nucleotides: TGTGCTAGCAGCTTAAGTCCCGGGAGCCAGCCCCAGCATTTT. It is translated as CASSLSPGSQPQHF.

The genes are TRBV19 and TRBJ2-3; D may be TRBD2 (6 bases). V lost 7 bases and J lost 11, with 22 bases in between. This CDR3 contains 14 residues. Germline assignment: CDR1 LNHDA and CDR2 SQIVND (reference sequence). In DNA, the CDR3 is TGTGCCAGTAAGCGGCGGGACTTCCCGGGGAGGCAGTATTTT. It translates to CASKRRDFPGRQYF. Looking up the rest from reference TRBV19 and TRBJ2-3 gives the full variable domain: DGGITQSPKYLFRKEGQNVTLSCEQNLNHDAMYWYRQDPGQGLRLIYYSQIVNDFQKGDIAEGYSVSREKKESFPLTVTSAQKNPTAFYLCASKRRDFPGRQYFGPGTRLTVL.

V gene TRBV7-9 combines with J gene TRBJ2-7, with 7 bases matching TRBD2. The CDR3 sequence is 14 residues long. Germline CDR1 reads SEHNR; CDR2 reads FQNEAQ (reference sequence). V lost 3 bases, J lost 0 bases, and 2 bases stayed unmatched. The CDR3 reads CASSLGGGSYEQYF. The CDR3 nucleotides are TGTGCCAGCAGCTTGGGGGGGGGCTCCTACGAGCAGTACTTC.

The chain is built from TRBV27 and TRBJ1-5, with 7 bases lining up with TRBD1. Trimming at V came to 6 bases and at J to 2 bases, leaving 4 bases not matched to a gene. CDR3 length: 14 amino acids. Per the germline V gene, CDR1 is MNHEY and CDR2 is SMNVEV (reference sequence). The CDR3 sequence: CASRTGIGNQPQHF. CDR3 DNA: TGTGCCAGCAGGACAGGGATCGGCAATCAGCCCCAGCATTTT.

The chain uses TRBV6-5 and TRBJ1-1; D uncertain. Germline lookup yields CDR1 MNHEY and CDR2 SVGAGI. This CDR3 comprises 15 residues. V gave up 7 bases and J gave up 1 base, with 16 bases separating them. The CDR3 DNA is TGTGCCAGCACCTCGTCCCGTCGGTGGAACACTGAAGCTTTCTTT. Amino acid sequence: CASTSSRRWNTEAFF.

This chain connects TRBV11-2 to TRBJ1-4; unclear D gene. Trimming stripped 3 bases from V and 0 bases from J, with 8 bases between. Germline CDR1 is SGHAT and CDR2 is FQNNGV. The CDR3 runs 15 residues. CDR3 DNA sequence: TGTGCCAGCAGCTTCGGAGATGCAACTAATGAAAAACTGTTTTTT. Protein product: CASSFGDATNEKLFF.

The chain joins TRBV5-1 to TRBJ1-1, with D possibly TRBD1 on 5 matching bases. From germline, CDR1 is SGHRS and CDR2 YFSETQ. The CDR3 loop spans 14 amino acids. V lost 2 bases, J lost 4 bases, and 12 bases lay in between. For the CDR3, the DNA is TGCGCCAGCAGCTTCCAGGGTTTAGGCACTGAAGCTTTCTTT. The encoded protein is CASSFQGLGTEAFF. The full variable domain, completed using reference TRBV5-1 and TRBJ1-1, is KAGVTQTPRYLIKTRGQQVTLSCSPISGHRSVSWYQQTPGQGLQFLFEYFSETQRNKGNFPGRFSGRQFSNSRSEMNVSTLELGDSALYLCASSFQGLGTEAFFGQGTRLTVV.

This chain joins TRBV29-1 and TRBJ2-5; D gene unclear. V was clipped by 0 bases and J by 1 base, with 9 bases between them. The germline V gene encodes CDR1 SQVTM and CDR2 ANQGSEA. The CDR3 is 14 amino acids. The CDR3: CSVEEATAQETQYF. CDR3 in DNA: TGCAGCGTTGAAGAGGCTACAGCCCAAGAGACCCAGTACTTC. Full variable domain (rest looked up from reference TRBV29-1 and TRBJ2-5): SAVISQKPSRDICQRGTSLTIQCQVDSQVTMMFWYRQQPGQSLTLIATANQGSEATYESGFVIDKFPISRPNLTFSTLTVSNMSPEDSSIYLCSVEEATAQETQYFGPGTRLLVL.

The chain carries TRBV28 and TRBJ2-3; 8 nucleotides match TRBD1. The V and J ends lost 5 bases and 6 bases, in that order; junction bases with no gene match: 13. The CDR3 is 16 amino acids. The germline gives CDR1 MDHEN, CDR2 SYDVKM. CDR3 in DNA: TGTGCCAGCAGTCCTCAGGGGGCCATACTGAAGGATACGCAGTATTTT. It encodes CASSPQGAILKDTQYF.

This chain joins TRBV5-1 and TRBJ2-5; 12 positions match TRBD2. This CDR3 is 16 amino acids long. CDR1 and CDR2 (germline): SGHRS, YFSETQ. Trimming cost V 4 bases and J 5 bases; bases outside gene matches: 9. CDR3 bases: TGCGCCAGCAGCCGGCGACTAGCGGGAGAGGGGGAGACCCAGTACTTC. Translating gives CASSRRLAGEGETQYF.

V and J are TRBV19 and TRBJ2-7; 10 bases are a match to TRBD1. The CDR3 sequence is 14 residues long. Germline lookup yields CDR1 LNHDA and CDR2 SQIVND (reference sequence). V shed 4 bases and J 4 bases; nucleotides not matched to a gene: 4. CDR3 sequence reads: CASSRWTGGYEQYF. The CDR3 DNA reads TGTGCCAGTAGTAGATGGACAGGGGGGTACGAGCAGTACTTC.

The V gene is TRBV10-3, the J gene TRBJ1-1; 8 bases map to TRBD1. The CDR3 runs to 13 residues. Per the germline V gene, CDR1 is ENHRY and CDR2 is SYGVKD. The V and J ends lost 10 bases and 0 bases, in that order; junction bases with no gene match: 4. CDR3 DNA: TGTGCCAGCCGGACAGGGATGAACACTGAAGCTTTCTTT. It codes for CASRTGMNTEAFF.

The chain couples TRBV7-2 to TRBJ2-1, with D tentatively TRBD1 (6 bases). Germline CDR1 SGHTA, CDR2 FQGNSA. The CDR3 length is 16 residues. V gave up 4 bases and J gave up 9 bases, with 22 bases separating them. CDR3 residues: CASSYYPPHQGREQFF. The CDR3, as DNA: TGTGCCAGCAGCTACTACCCCCCTCATCAGGGGCGTGAGCAGTTCTTC.

This clone was counted a single time. This chain links TRBV6-1 with TRBJ1-6; 7 bases map to TRBD1. This CDR3 region has 15 residues. V dropped 1 base and J dropped 9; count of bases not matched to a gene: 6. Germline CDR1 MNHNS, CDR2 SASEGT. The DNA for the CDR3 is TGTGCCAGCAGTGAAGTCACAGGGGCCCGTTCACCCCTCCACTTT. Residues: CASSEVTGARSPLHF.

The chain carries TRBV19 and TRBJ1-1; D remains unclear. The germline V and J ends were trimmed by 1 base and 4 bases, with 16 bases remaining between them. CDR1 LNHDA and CDR2 SQIVND come from the germline V gene (reference sequence). The CDR3 has 16 amino acids. The CDR3 nucleotides read TGTGCCAGTAGTATAGGGACTGTCCAGTATGGCACTGAAGCTTTCTTT. It codes for CASSIGTVQYGTEAFF.

This sequence joins TRBV7-2 and TRBJ1-1; no clear D. Trimming removed 6 bases at V and 4 bases at J, with 18 bases between. Germline V gene sequence: CDR1 SGHTA, CDR2 FQGNSA. The CDR3 consists of 15 residues. The CDR3 region has the DNA TGTGCCAGCAGTCGAAGCCCTTTAACCCTCACTGAAGCTTTCTTT. Its translation is CASSRSPLTLTEAFF.

For the CDR3, the DNA is TGCAGCGTTGGGGGGGACAGTGGCTCCTACGAGCAGTACTTC. Encoded protein: CSVGGDSGSYEQYF. The chain uses TRBV29-1 and TRBJ2-7, with D possibly being TRBD1 (7 bases). The CDR3 sequence is 14 residues long. V was cut by 4 bases and J by 0 bases, with 13 bases left in between. Germline V gene data show CDR1 as SQVTM and CDR2 as ANQGSEA.

This sequence joins TRBV30 and TRBJ1-2; D is possibly TRBD1 (5 bases). Trimming left V 0 bases short and J 0 bases short, with 14 bases between. This CDR3 is 16 amino acids long. Germline V gene sequence: CDR1 GTSNPN, CDR2 SVGIG (reference sequence). CDR3 DNA sequence: TGTGCCTGGAGTGTATGGGGGGTTGCGACTAACTATGGCTACACCTTC. This translates into CAWSVWGVATNYGYTF.

V is TRBV11-2 and J is TRBJ1-2; 11 bases agree with TRBD1. V dropped 1 base and J dropped 4; count of bases not matched to a gene: 5. Looked up from germline, CDR1 is SGHAT and CDR2 is FQNNGV. This CDR3 region has 16 residues. CDR3: CASSLVSGQGGYGYTF. The CDR3 DNA reads as TGTGCCAGCAGCTTAGTATCGGGACAGGGGGGCTATGGCTACACCTTC.